The 19 T cell receptor beta chains listed next were all sequenced from one sample in a study of cytomegalovirus exposure and HLA in healthy donors (dated by TCRdb to 2017 to 2019). The library was built by means of the immunoSEQ multiplex PCR assay. For the multiplex PCR, a mixture combining 60 forward primers for TCR Vbeta segments and 13 reverse primers for TCR Jbeta segments was used. As stored in TCRdb, this immuneACCESS dataset retains in-frame rearrangements with V and J assigned. A fraction of the clones does not appear; measured against another copy, unresolved V genes explain less than half of the discrepancy, and the remainder lacks a known reason. The sample table contains some 140,000 clones; only one count was recorded for roughly 70% of them. The biggest ten clones account for roughly 4.5% of the sample. Source material: PBMCs. The source of these receptors is a man aged 18-30 years in good health and CMV-seropositive.

This clone was observed a few times. This chain connects TRBV4-3 to TRBJ2-2, with 9 bases identical to TRBD2. V lost 3 bases, J lost 6 bases, and 17 bases stayed unmatched. CDR1 LGHNA and CDR2 YSLEER come from the germline V gene. The CDR3 totals 19 residues. Written as DNA, the CDR3 is TGCGCCAGCAGCCAGCAGCCGGGCCAAGCGGGGGGCAGGGCCGGGGAGCTGTTTTTT. It codes for CASSQQPGQAGGRAGELFF.

The chain uses TRBV7-6 and TRBJ1-2; TRBD1 agrees at 8 bases. Unmatched junction bases numbered 6, after V lost 3 bases and J lost 3 bases. CDR3 length: 15 amino acids. CDR1 and CDR2 (germline): SGHVS, FNYEAQ. The CDR3 nucleotides are TGTGCCAGCAGCTTTGGACAGGGTGTGGACTATGGCTACACCTTC. Its protein product is CASSFGQGVDYGYTF.

This chain connects TRBV11-3 to TRBJ2-1, with 8 positions matching TRBD1. CDR1 is SGHNT and CDR2 is YENEEA in the germline V gene. J gave up 6 bases and V 1 base, and 5 bases lay outside the gene matches. The CDR3 is 15 residues long. The CDR3 is CASSLGTGSFNEQFF. The DNA of the CDR3 is TGTGCCAGCAGCTTAGGGACAGGGTCTTTCAATGAGCAGTTCTTC. The complete variable domain, with remaining parts taken from reference TRBV11-3 and TRBJ2-1, reads EAGVVQSPRYKIIEKKQPVAFWCNPISGHNTLYWYLQNLGQGPELLIRYENEEAVDDSQLPKDRFSAERLKGVDSTLKIQPAELGDSAVYLCASSLGTGSFNEQFFGPGTRLTVL.

This rearrangement joins TRBV5-1 to TRBJ2-3; 11 bases are a match to TRBD2. Per germline, CDR1 SGHRS and CDR2 YFSETQ. V lost 2 bases, J lost 4 bases, and 9 bases stayed unmatched. This CDR3 region has 17 residues. CDR3 sequence reads: CASSFPLAGGRADTQYF. The CDR3 DNA reads TGCGCCAGCAGCTTCCCCTTAGCGGGAGGGCGTGCAGATACGCAGTATTTT.

This clone has more than one count but fewer than ten. The genes are TRBV9 and TRBJ1-3, with no clear D. Germline V gene data show CDR1 as SGDLS and CDR2 as YYNGEE. Trimming cost V 0 bases and J 0 bases, with 13 bases left between them. There are 17 residues in the CDR3. DNA of the CDR3: TGTGCCAGCAGCGTAGGGGCACATCGCAGCTCTGGAAACACCATATATTTT. Translation gives CASSVGAHRSSGNTIYF.

The CDR3 DNA reads as TGTGCCAGTAGTACCCGACAGGGGGCAAACTATGGCTACACCTTC. Its translation: CASSTRQGANYGYTF. This chain joins TRBV19 and TRBJ1-2; TRBD1 matches 10 bases. V shed 4 bases, J shed 2 bases, and the junction held 4 bases outside the gene matches. Germline V CDR1 and CDR2: LNHDA, SQIVND (reference sequence). The CDR3 covers 15 residues.

This sequence joins TRBV4-1 and TRBJ2-1; TRBD2 aligns across 7 bases. The CDR3 extends over 17 amino acids. The J segment lost 8 bases and the V segment lost 1 base, leaving 14 bases of the junction unmatched. The V gene's germline CDR1 is MGHRA and CDR2 YSYEKL. Here the CDR3 reads CASSQGGGGGSSDEQFF. The CDR3 coding sequence is TGCGCCAGCAGCCAAGGAGGCGGTGGCGGGAGTAGCGATGAGCAGTTCTTC.

The chain has TRBV2 and TRBJ1-1; 8 nucleotides match TRBD1. The ends lost 6 bases at V and 3 bases at J; junction bases unmatched: 6. This CDR3 region has 14 residues. The germline CDR1 and CDR2 sequences are SNHLY and FYNNEI. Written as DNA, the CDR3 is TGTGCCAGCAGCACAGGGGGTAGGTACACTGAAGCTTTCTTT. Amino acids: CASSTGGRYTEAFF.

The chain uses TRBV9 and TRBJ1-2, with 7 bases aligning to TRBD1. The CDR3 length is 14 residues. The trim removed 4 bases at V and 7 bases at J, leaving 10 bases unmatched. Germline V gene sequence: CDR1 SGDLS, CDR2 YYNGEE. CDR3 sequence: CASSPERTGSGYTF. The CDR3 DNA follows: TGTGCCAGCAGCCCAGAGAGGACAGGTAGTGGCTACACCTTC. Full variable domain (remainder filled in from reference TRBV9 and TRBJ1-2): DSGVTQTPKHLITATGQRVTLRCSPRSGDLSVYWYQQSLDQGLQFLIQYYNGEERAKGNILERFSAQQFPDLHSELNLSSLELGDSALYFCASSPERTGSGYTFGSGTRLTVV.

The V gene is TRBV5-1, the J gene TRBJ2-3; 8 positions agree with TRBD1. Germline CDR1 SGHRS, CDR2 YFSETQ. J lost 1 base, V lost 4 bases, and 2 bases had no gene match. The CDR3 spans 14 residues. The CDR3 sequence: CASSGQGGTDTQYF. The DNA of the CDR3 is TGCGCCAGCAGCGGACAGGGCGGCACAGATACGCAGTATTTT. The whole variable domain, remainder taken from reference TRBV5-1 and TRBJ2-3, is KAGVTQTPRYLIKTRGQQVTLSCSPISGHRSVSWYQQTPGQGLQFLFEYFSETQRNKGNFPGRFSGRQFSNSRSEMNVSTLELGDSALYLCASSGQGGTDTQYFGPGTRLTVL.

The V and J genes are TRBV19 and TRBJ1-5; the match to TRBD1 covers 7 bases. J lost 3 bases, V lost 5 bases, and 7 bases had no gene match. From germline, CDR1 is LNHDA and CDR2 SQIVND (reference sequence). CDR3 length: 15 amino acids. The CDR3 DNA follows: TGTGCCAGTAGTGCCGGGGACAGCTACAATCAGCCCCAGCATTTT. This sequence encodes CASSAGDSYNQPQHF.

The rearrangement links TRBV2 to TRBJ2-7; maybe TRBD2 (5 bases). This CDR3 has 15 residues. The V end was cut by 1 base, the J end by 3 bases, with 13 bases between. CDR1 is SNHLY and CDR2 is FYNNEI in the germline V gene. In DNA, the CDR3 is TGTGCCAGCAGTGAAGGACTAACCGGAGGCTACGAGCAGTACTTC. Residues: CASSEGLTGGYEQYF.

The V call is TRBV7-6, the J call TRBJ2-5, with 8 bases matching TRBD2. The CDR3 is made up of 17 amino acids. CDR1 and CDR2 (germline): SGHVS, FNYEAQ. The V and J ends lost 1 base and 0 bases, in that order; junction bases with no gene match: 7. CDR3 nucleotides: TGTGCCAGCAGCTTAGTCATAGCGGGGACGTACCAAGAGACCCAGTACTTC. Translated: CASSLVIAGTYQETQYF.

The V gene is TRBV6-5, the J gene TRBJ2-3; 8 bases are shared with TRBD1. The CDR3 runs to 16 residues. J was trimmed by 0 bases and V by 4 bases; bases with no gene match: 6. CDR1 is MNHEY and CDR2 is SVGAGI in the germline V gene. This CDR3 reads CASSSLRTGSTDTQYF. The CDR3 DNA reads TGTGCCAGCAGTTCCCTGCGGACAGGGAGCACAGATACGCAGTATTTT.

This clone has a handful of counts. J is TRBJ2-7 and V is TRBV6-5, with TRBD1 matching 7 bases. V was clipped by 0 bases and J by 3 bases; unmatched bases: 8. From germline, CDR1 is MNHEY and CDR2 SVGAGI. The length of the CDR3 is 16 residues. The CDR3 sequence: CASSYSKRQGRYEQYF. The CDR3 nucleotides are TGTGCCAGCAGTTACTCGAAGAGACAGGGACGCTACGAGCAGTACTTC.

The V gene is TRBV5-8, the J gene TRBJ2-6; TRBD1 agrees at 8 bases. Germline CDR1 and CDR2: SGHTS and YDEGEE. J lost 1 base, V lost 4 bases, and 4 bases had no gene match. The CDR3 contains 16 residues. CDR3 sequence: CASSTTGASGANVLTF. The CDR3, as DNA: TGTGCCAGCAGCACGACAGGGGCATCTGGGGCCAACGTCCTGACTTTC. Complete variable domain (other parts from reference TRBV5-8 and TRBJ2-6): EAGVTQSPTHLIKTRGQQATLRCSPISGHTSVYWYQQALGLGLQFLLWYDEGEERNRGNFPPRFSGRQFPNYSSELNVNALELEDSALYLCASSTTGASGANVLTFGAGSRLTVL.

The J gene is TRBJ2-3, the V gene TRBV6-6, with 10 bases matching TRBD1. Germline assignment: CDR1 MNHNY and CDR2 SVGAGI (reference sequence). J gave up 4 bases and V 2 bases, and 6 bases lay outside the gene matches. This CDR3 is built from 16 residues. The CDR3 reads CASSYPGQGKADTQYF. For the CDR3, the DNA is TGTGCCAGCAGTTACCCGGGACAGGGGAAGGCAGATACGCAGTATTTT.

The chain employs TRBV4-3 and TRBJ2-7, with 10 nucleotides matching TRBD2. CDR3 length: 15 residues. V shed 4 bases and J 0 bases; nucleotides not matched to a gene: 3. Germline V gene lookup returns CDR1 LGHNA and CDR2 YSLEER. Here the CDR3 reads CASSPGTSVSYEQYF. The DNA of the CDR3 is TGCGCCAGCAGCCCCGGGACTAGCGTCTCCTACGAGCAGTACTTC.

The chain couples TRBV7-9 to TRBJ1-1; the match to TRBD1 covers 9 bases. Germline V gene sequence: CDR1 SEHNR, CDR2 FQNEAQ (reference sequence). This CDR3 is 14 amino acids long. The ends lost 3 bases at V and 8 bases at J; junction bases unmatched: 7. The DNA for the CDR3 is TGTGCCAGCAGCTTCGGGACAGGGTCATCCGAAGCTTTCTTT. This encodes CASSFGTGSSEAFF. Variable domain in full (rest from reference TRBV7-9 and TRBJ1-1): DTGVSQNPRHKITKRGQNVTFRCDPISEHNRLYWYRQTLGQGPEFLTYFQNEAQLEKSRLLSDRFSAERPKGSFSTLEIQRTEQGDSAMYLCASSFGTGSSEAFFGQGTRLTVV.